These 6 T cell receptor beta chains originate from one sample sequenced in a study of CD8 T cell repertoires and HIV-1 epitope variants. The assay was immunoSEQ multiplex PCR, and TCRdb's table has in-frame clones only and misses some. The sample records about 95,000 clones, roughly four fifths being singletons. Material for sequencing was uncultured baseline CD8+ T cells from peripheral blood mononuclear cells (PBMCs). The receptors shown here come from a male donor with HIV.

The rearrangement joins TRBV28 to TRBJ2-3; D unresolved. Trimming removed 6 bases at V and 3 bases at J, with 13 bases between. CDR3 length equals 14 residues. Germline V gives CDR1 MDHEN, CDR2 SYDVKM. Written as DNA, the CDR3 is TGTGCCAGCAGCCCCTCCTCGGGTACAGATACGCAGTATTTT. Its protein product is CASSPSSGTDTQYF.

This clone was counted once. The chain employs TRBV28 and TRBJ1-1; the D gene is possibly TRBD1 (6 bases). This CDR3 comprises 13 residues. V was shortened by 8 bases and J by 5 bases, with 15 bases between the two germline ends. Germline CDR1 is MDHEN and CDR2 is SYDVKM. DNA of the CDR3: TGTGCCAGCTCGCGTTTAGGGGGGACTGAAGCTTTCTTT. Amino acids: CASSRLGGTEAFF.

This clone turned up a few times. The chain couples TRBV6-1 to TRBJ2-5; 7 bases agree with TRBD1. In germline, CDR1 is MNHNS, CDR2 SASEGT. The J segment lost 9 bases and the V segment lost 5 bases, leaving 9 bases of the junction unmatched. The CDR3 has 13 residues. The CDR3 nucleotides read TGTGCCAGCAGTCCACTACTAGACAGGGCCCAGTACTTC. It translates to CASSPLLDRAQYF.

This chain uses TRBV7-2 with TRBJ1-2; unclear D gene. The CDR3 is 15 amino acids. Deletions cut 4 bases from V and 7 bases from J, with 19 bases between. CDR1 is SGHTA and CDR2 is FQGNSA in the germline V gene. The CDR3: CASSSSMAWVSGYTF. The CDR3 DNA reads TGTGCCAGCAGCTCCTCAATGGCGTGGGTGTCTGGCTACACCTTC.

The V gene is TRBV19, the J gene TRBJ2-5; 7 bases match TRBD1. This CDR3 contains 12 residues. V lost 4 bases, J lost 4 bases, and 0 bases stayed unmatched. The germline gives CDR1 LNHDA, CDR2 SQIVND (reference sequence). Here the CDR3 reads CASSTGGETQYF. CDR3 nucleotide sequence: TGTGCCAGTAGTACAGGGGGAGAGACCCAGTACTTC.

The chain has TRBV9 and TRBJ1-2; the D gene is possibly TRBD1 (5 bases). The V gene lost 4 bases and the J gene lost 8 bases, with 18 bases spanning the gap. This CDR3 region has 14 residues. Germline V gene lookup returns CDR1 SGDLS and CDR2 YYNGEE. In DNA, the CDR3 is TGTGCCAGCAGCCTACAGGCTTTCGAACACGGCTACACCTTC. This encodes CASSLQAFEHGYTF.